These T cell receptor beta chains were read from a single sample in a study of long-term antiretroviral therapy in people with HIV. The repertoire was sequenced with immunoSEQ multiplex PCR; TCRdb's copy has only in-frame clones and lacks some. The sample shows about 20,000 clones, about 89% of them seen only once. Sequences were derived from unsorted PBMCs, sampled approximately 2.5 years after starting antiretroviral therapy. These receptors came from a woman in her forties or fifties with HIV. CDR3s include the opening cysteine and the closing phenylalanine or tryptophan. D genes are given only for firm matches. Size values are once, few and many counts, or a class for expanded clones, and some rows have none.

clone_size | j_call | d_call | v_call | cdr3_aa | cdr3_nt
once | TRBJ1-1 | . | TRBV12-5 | CASVMNTEAFF | TGTGCTAGTGTCATGAACACTGAAGCTTTCTTT
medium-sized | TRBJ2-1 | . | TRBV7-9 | CASNTGDVSYNEQFF | TGTGCCAGCAACACGGGGGATGTGTCCTACAATGAGCAGTTCTTC
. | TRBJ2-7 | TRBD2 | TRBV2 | CASRARPGLAPYYEQYF | TGTGCCAGCAGGGCCCGTCCGGGACTAGCGCCTTACTACGAGCAGTACTTC
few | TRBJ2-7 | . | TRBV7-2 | CASSLAGGGRAPYEQYF | TGTGCCAGCAGCTTAGCAGGAGGGGGGAGGGCCCCCTACGAGCAGTACTTC
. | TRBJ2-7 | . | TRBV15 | CATSRDRGSLEQYF | TGTGCCACCAGCAGAGATAGGGGTAGCCTCGAGCAGTACTTC
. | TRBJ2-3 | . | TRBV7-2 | CASSHKAKSTDTQYF | TGTGCCAGCAGCCACAAAGCGAAATCCACAGATACGCAGTATTTT
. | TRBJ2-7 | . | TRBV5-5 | CASSITAASYEQYF | TGTGCCAGCAGTATCACAGCTGCATCCTACGAGCAGTACTTC
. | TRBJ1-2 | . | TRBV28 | CASIREPQNYGYTF | TGTGCCAGCATCCGGGAACCTCAAAACTATGGCTACACCTTC
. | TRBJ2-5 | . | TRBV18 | CASSPQDQETQYF | TGTGCCAGCTCACCACAAGATCAAGAGACCCAGTACTTC
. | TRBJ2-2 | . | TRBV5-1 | CASTLDSPNTGELFF | TGCGCCAGCACCTTGGACTCTCCGAACACCGGGGAGCTGTTTTTT
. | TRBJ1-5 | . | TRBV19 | CASRVQGGGNQPQHF | TGTGCCAGTAGAGTCCAGGGAGGAGGCAATCAGCCCCAGCATTTT
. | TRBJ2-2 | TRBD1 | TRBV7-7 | CASSLTGATGELFF | TGTGCCAGCAGCTTGACAGGGGCCACCGGGGAGCTGTTTTTT
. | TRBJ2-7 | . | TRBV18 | CASSPTSGASSSYEQYF | TGTGCCAGCTCACCAACGTCCGGGGCCTCTAGCTCCTACGAGCAGTACTTC
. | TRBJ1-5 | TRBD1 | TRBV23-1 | CASSHPGTAPLGCNQPQHF | TGCGCCAGCAGTCACCCCGGGACAGCCCCCCTGGGCTGCAATCAGCCCCAGCATTTT
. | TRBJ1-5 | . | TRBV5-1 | CASSLEGMANQPQHF | TGCGCCAGCAGCTTGGAGGGTATGGCTAATCAGCCCCAGCATTTT
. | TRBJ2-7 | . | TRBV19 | CASSRGRLDSSYEQYF | TGTGCCAGTAGTAGGGGTAGGTTGGACAGCTCCTACGAGCAGTACTTC
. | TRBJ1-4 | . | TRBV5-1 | CASSLAPGVNEKLFF | TGCGCCAGCAGCTTGGCCCCAGGAGTAAATGAAAAACTGTTTTTT
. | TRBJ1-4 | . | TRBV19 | CASSRMSNEKLFF | TGTGCCAGCAGCAGGATGTCTAATGAAAAACTGTTTTTT
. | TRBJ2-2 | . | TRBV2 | CASSPQGSGELFF | TGTGCCAGCAGTCCCCAGGGATCCGGGGAGCTGTTTTTT
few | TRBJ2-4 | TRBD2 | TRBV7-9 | CASSLAGRGDIQYF | TGTGCCAGCAGCTTAGCCGGTCGGGGGGACATTCAGTACTTC
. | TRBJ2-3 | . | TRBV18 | CASSPADDTQYF | TGTGCCAGCTCACCAGCCGATGATACGCAGTATTTT
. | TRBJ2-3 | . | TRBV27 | CASSSLLGTDTQYF | TGTGCCAGCAGTTCCCTCCTTGGCACAGATACGCAGTATTTT
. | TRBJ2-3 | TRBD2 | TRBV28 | CASSSPGASGILIGQYF | TGTGCCAGCAGTTCACCCGGGGCTAGCGGGATTCTGATTGGGCAGTATTTT
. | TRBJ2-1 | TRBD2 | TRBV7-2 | CASSFPPSGRLKNNEQFF | TGTGCCAGCAGCTTCCCGCCTAGCGGGAGACTGAAAAACAATGAGCAGTTCTTC
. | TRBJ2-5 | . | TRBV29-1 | CSVHPGHLQETQYF | TGCAGCGTACATCCGGGACACCTCCAAGAGACCCAGTACTTC
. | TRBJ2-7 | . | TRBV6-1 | CASSLAASSYEQYF | TGTGCCAGCAGTTTAGCGGCGAGCTCCTACGAGCAGTACTTC
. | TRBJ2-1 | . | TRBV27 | CASSLYPGPTGNEQFF | TGTGCCAGCAGTCTATACCCAGGGCCTACAGGCAATGAGCAGTTCTTC
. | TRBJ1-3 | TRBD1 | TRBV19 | CASLSDRARGNTIYF | TGTGCCAGCCTCTCCGACAGGGCAAGAGGAAACACCATATATTTT
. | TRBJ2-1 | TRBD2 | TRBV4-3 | CASSLTGLAGVKGVSEQFF | TGCGCCAGCAGCCTTACGGGACTAGCGGGAGTTAAGGGAGTCAGCGAGCAGTTCTTC
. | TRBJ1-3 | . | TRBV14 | CASSPRTGFSGNTIYF | TGTGCCAGCAGCCCCCGTACAGGGTTCTCTGGAAACACCATATATTTT
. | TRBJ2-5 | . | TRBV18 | CASSAQQETQYF | TGTGCCAGCTCAGCACAGCAAGAGACCCAGTACTTC
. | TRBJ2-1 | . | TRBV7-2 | CASRLGPGSYNEQFF | TGTGCCAGCAGGTTGGGACCCGGCTCCTACAATGAGCAGTTCTTC
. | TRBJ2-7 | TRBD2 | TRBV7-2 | CASSLELAGGSNEQYF | TGTGCCAGCAGCTTAGAACTAGCGGGAGGAAGTAACGAGCAGTACTTC
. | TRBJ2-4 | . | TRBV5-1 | CASSSGGGPDIQYF | TGCGCCAGCAGCTCCGGTGGGGGCCCGGACATTCAGTACTTC
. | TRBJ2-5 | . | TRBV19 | CASSISWASGQETQYF | TGTGCCAGTAGTATTTCATGGGCGAGCGGGCAAGAGACCCAGTACTTC
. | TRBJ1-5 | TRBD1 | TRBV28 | CASSLSLTGRNQPQHF | TGTGCCAGCAGTTTATCGCTGACAGGGCGCAATCAGCCCCAGCATTTT
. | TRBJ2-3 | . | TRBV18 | CASSPLIMTGSLNTQYF | TGTGCCAGCTCACCACTAATAATGACGGGAAGTTTGAATACGCAGTATTTT
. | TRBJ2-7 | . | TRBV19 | CASSRQARDYEQYF | TGTGCCAGTAGTAGACAGGCGAGGGACTACGAGCAGTACTTC
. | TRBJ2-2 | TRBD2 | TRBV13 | CASSLVSSGRPIVTGELFF | TGTGCCAGCAGCTTAGTGTCTAGCGGGAGACCCATAGTAACCGGGGAGCTGTTTTTT
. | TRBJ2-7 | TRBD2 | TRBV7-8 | CASSATSGRAYEQYF | TGTGCCAGCAGCGCGACTAGCGGGAGGGCCTACGAGCAGTACTTC
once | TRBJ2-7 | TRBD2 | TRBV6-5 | CASSYTSGSSYEQYF | TGTGCCAGCAGTTACACTAGCGGGAGCTCCTACGAGCAGTACTTC
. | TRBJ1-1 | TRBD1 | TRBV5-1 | CASSLAQGRGPGDTEAFF | TGCGCCAGCAGCTTGGCCCAGGGCAGGGGGCCCGGAGACACTGAAGCTTTCTTT
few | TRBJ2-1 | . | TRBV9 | CASSVAYNEQFF | TGTGCCAGCAGCGTAGCCTACAATGAGCAGTTCTTC
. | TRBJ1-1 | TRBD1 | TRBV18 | CASSQQGAAEAFF | TGTGCCAGCTCACAACAGGGGGCAGCTGAAGCTTTCTTT
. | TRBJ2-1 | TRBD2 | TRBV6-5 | CASSYPGLTSNEQFF | TGTGCCAGCAGTTACCCGGGACTAACGTCCAATGAGCAGTTCTTC
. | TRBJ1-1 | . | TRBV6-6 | CASKRANTEAFF | TGTGCCAGCAAACGGGCGAACACTGAAGCTTTCTTT
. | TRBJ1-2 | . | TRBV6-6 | CASSYVGDGYTF | TGTGCCAGCAGTTACGTCGGGGACGGCTACACCTTC
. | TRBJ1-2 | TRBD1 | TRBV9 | CASSFRTGSDYGYTF | TGTGCCAGCAGCTTCCGGACAGGGAGCGACTATGGCTACACCTTC
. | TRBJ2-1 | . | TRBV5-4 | CASSPQVGPYNEQFF | TGTGCCAGCAGCCCACAAGTGGGCCCCTACAATGAGCAGTTCTTC
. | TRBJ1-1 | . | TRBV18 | CASSPQGTNTEAFF | TGTGCCAGCTCACCACAGGGGACGAACACTGAAGCTTTCTTT
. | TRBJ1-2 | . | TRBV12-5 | CASGSPPGGGYTF | TGTGCTAGTGGATCTCCCCCCGGTGGAGGCTACACCTTC
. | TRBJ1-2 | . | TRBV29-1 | CSVEDLPDNYGYTF | TGCAGCGTTGAAGATCTACCTGATAACTATGGCTACACCTTC
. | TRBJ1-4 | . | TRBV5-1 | CASSLGPMRGVDEKLFF | TGCGCCAGCAGCTTGGGCCCTATGAGGGGAGTTGATGAAAAACTGTTTTTT
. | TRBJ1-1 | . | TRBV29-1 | CSVDVTRPWGRSMNTEAFF | TGCAGCGTTGATGTAACCCGCCCTTGGGGACGTAGCATGAACACTGAAGCTTTCTTT
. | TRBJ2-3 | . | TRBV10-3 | CAISEQGADTQYF | TGTGCCATCAGTGAGCAGGGAGCAGATACGCAGTATTTT
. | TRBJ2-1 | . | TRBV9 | CASSVLANEQFF | TGTGCCAGCAGCGTCCTGGCAAATGAGCAGTTCTTC
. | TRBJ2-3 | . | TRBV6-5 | CASSIVASSDTQYF | TGTGCCAGCAGCATAGTAGCGTCATCAGATACGCAGTATTTT